The 24 T cell receptor beta chains below all came from one sample that was sequenced in a study of T cells in Graves' hyperthyroidism and ophthalmopathy. The source material, RNA transcripts, was used to amplify TCR beta CDR3 regions. Using the HTBI primer set, a first-round RT-PCR was run on the TCR CDR3. One entry per CDR3 protein results from TCRdb running MiXCR on the multiplex PCR reads. The repertoire consists of 550,000 to 850,000 distinct CDR3 sequences, with around a sixth occurring once and the leading ten covering over 15%. Material for sequencing was blood. The receptor source for this set is a woman aged 45 to 65 with Graves' hyperthyroidism that later progressed to Graves' ophthalmopathy.

This clonotype turned up a few times. V and J are TRBV6-6 and TRBJ1-4, with D hard to call. This CDR3 has 15 amino acids. V gave up 0 bases and J gave up 7 bases, with 12 bases separating them. Germline V lookup: CDR1 MNHNY, CDR2 SVGAGI (reference sequence). The CDR3: CASSYSRGGGEKLFF. CDR3 DNA sequence: TGTGCCAGCAGTTACTCCCGCGGAGGTGGTGAAAAACTGTTTTTT.

Details on this clonotype: The junction shows a germline mismatch at one end, possibly a read error. This chain joins TRBV29-1 and TRBJ2-3, with D possibly TRBD1 on 6 matching bases. Per the germline V gene, CDR1 is SQVTM and CDR2 is ANQGSEA. The CDR3 covers 15 residues. The CDR3 sequence is CSALSRGESTDTQYF. The CDR3, as DNA: TGCAGCGCCTTGAGCAGGGGTGAAAGCACGGATACGCAGTATTTT.

There are many counts of this clonotype. The V call is TRBV12-3 or TRBV12-4, the J call TRBJ1-6, with TRBD1 matching 10 bases. This CDR3 comprises 16 residues. V gave up 7 bases and J gave up 1 base; unmatched junction bases: 4. CDR3 residues: CASTPGQGSYNSPLHF. The CDR3 DNA reads as TGTGCCAGCACCCCGGGACAGGGGTCCTATAATTCACCCCTCCACTTT.

The rearrangement uses TRBV19 and TRBJ1-5, with D possibly matching TRBD1 (6 bases). V was clipped by 3 bases and J by 7 bases, with 13 bases between them. This CDR3 has 14 residues. Germline CDR1 LNHDA, CDR2 SQIVND (reference sequence). In nucleotides, the CDR3 is TGTGCCAGTAGTATTACAGGGTCGGGGCAGCCCCAGCATTTT. Translating it yields CASSITGSGQPQHF.

This clonotype showed up many times. The chain is built from TRBV5-5 and TRBJ2-3; unclear D gene. V was trimmed by 4 bases and J by 0 bases, leaving 12 bases between them. The germline gives CDR1 SGHKS, CDR2 YYEKEE (reference sequence). There are 15 residues in the CDR3. CDR3 sequence: CASSPSAVSTDTQYF. CDR3 DNA: TGTGCCAGCAGCCCCTCGGCAGTGAGCACAGATACGCAGTATTTT.

This clonotype was seen a handful of times. This sequence joins TRBV20-1 and TRBJ2-2; D unresolved. CDR3 length equals 14 residues. Germline V gene sequence: CDR1 DFQATT, CDR2 SNEGSKA (reference sequence). V was trimmed by 3 bases and J by 5 bases, leaving 13 bases between them. CDR3 protein: CSASGSLGTGELFF. The DNA of the CDR3 is TGCAGTGCTAGTGGATCGCTGGGGACCGGGGAGCTGTTTTTT.

This clonotype was observed many times. The rearrangement joins TRBV3-1 to TRBJ2-1; TRBD1 matches 10 bases. Germline CDR1 reads LGHDT; CDR2 reads YNNKEL (reference sequence). V shed 3 bases and J 4 bases; nucleotides not matched to a gene: 9. The CDR3 extends over 17 amino acids. The CDR3 nucleotides are TGTGCCAGCAGCCAGACCTTGCGACAGGGGGCTTACAATGAGCAGTTCTTC. Translating it yields CASSQTLRQGAYNEQFF.

V gene TRBV6-1 combines with J gene TRBJ1-5, with no clear D. V shed 5 bases and J shed 0 bases, with 11 bases lying between them. Looked up from germline, CDR1 is MNHNS and CDR2 is SASEGT. The CDR3 runs to 15 residues. The CDR3 DNA reads TGTGCCAGCAGTCCGGTGGGAAATAGCAATCAGCCCCAGCATTTT. Encoded protein: CASSPVGNSNQPQHF.

The V call is TRBV19, the J call TRBJ1-1; D remains unclear. The CDR3 runs to 13 residues. The germline gives CDR1 LNHDA, CDR2 SQIVND (reference sequence). Trimming removed 5 bases from V and 0 bases from J, with 7 bases in between. The CDR3 region is CASSVVMNTEAFF. Written as DNA, the CDR3 is TGTGCCAGTAGTGTGGTCATGAACACTGAAGCTTTCTTT.

The chain is built from TRBV9 and TRBJ1-2; D remains ambiguous. Germline V gives CDR1 SGDLS, CDR2 YYNGEE. V dropped 4 bases and J dropped 1 base, with 14 bases sitting between them. The CDR3 covers 15 residues. The CDR3 DNA reads as TGTGCCAGCAGCCCCCAGCCCGGGAATAACTATGGCTACACCTTC. This translates into CASSPQPGNNYGYTF. Full variable domain (outside the CDR3, taken from reference TRBV9 and TRBJ1-2): DSGVTQTPKHLITATGQRVTLRCSPRSGDLSVYWYQQSLDQGLQFLIQYYNGEERAKGNILERFSAQQFPDLHSELNLSSLELGDSALYFCASSPQPGNNYGYTFGSGTRLTVV.

In this sample, this clonotype turned up many times. The chain recombines TRBV30 with TRBJ1-1; D gene unclear. Germline CDR1 GTSNPN, CDR2 SVGIG (reference sequence). This CDR3 spans 14 amino acids. V was pared by 0 bases and J by 0 bases, with 8 bases between. The CDR3 DNA is TGTGCCTGGAGTGTTGAGGGTCTGAACACTGAAGCTTTCTTT. It translates to CAWSVEGLNTEAFF.

This clonotype was detected many times. The chain has TRBV30 and TRBJ2-2; possible D gene TRBD1, 5 bases. The V end lost 1 base, the J end lost 4 bases, and 10 bases lay between the germline ends. The CDR3 length is 14 residues. From germline, CDR1 is GTSNPN and CDR2 SVGIG (reference sequence). The CDR3 nucleotides read TGTGCCTGGAGTGAGGGGCTCGGCACCGGGGAGCTGTTTTTT. Its protein is CAWSEGLGTGELFF.

The chain combines TRBV19 with TRBJ2-5; perhaps D is TRBD1 or TRBD2 (6 bases each). Germline V lookup: CDR1 LNHDA, CDR2 SQIVND (reference sequence). The V and J ends lost 6 bases and 3 bases respectively, with 14 bases between them. The CDR3 has 14 residues. Here the CDR3 DNA reads TGTGCCAGTAGCCACCCGGGGGCGGAAGAGACCCAGTACTTC. It is translated as CASSHPGAEETQYF.

This clonotype was seen repeatedly, ten times or more. In DNA form, the CDR3 reads TGTGCCAGCAGCCAGAAGGGGGGGGACAACTCCTATGGCTACACCTTC. Its protein is CASSQKGGDNSYGYTF. V usage is TRBV3-1 and J usage is TRBJ1-2; tentatively, D is TRBD1 (6 bases). Per the germline V gene, CDR1 is LGHDT and CDR2 is YNNKEL (reference sequence). This CDR3 spans 16 amino acids. Between the trimmed V and J ends, which lost 3 bases and 4 bases, there was a span of 18 bases.

This clonotype was counted only a few times. A junction end diverges from the germline sequence, so it may reflect a read error. The chain carries TRBV7-7 and TRBJ2-3; weak D call: TRBD1 (6 bases). Germline V CDR1 and CDR2: SSHAT, FNYEAQ (reference sequence). This CDR3 comprises 14 residues. The CDR3 nucleotides are TGTGCTAGCAGCCTGGACAGAAACACAGATACGCAGTATTTT. Translation gives CASSLDRNTDTQYF.

In its sample, this clonotype was seen a few times. The gene calls are TRBV5-6 and TRBJ2-1, with D possibly TRBD1 on 6 matching bases. Trimming stripped 4 bases from V and 0 bases from J, with 11 bases between. There are 15 residues in the CDR3. Germline assignment: CDR1 SGHDT and CDR2 YYEEEE. The CDR3 DNA reads as TGTGCCAGCAGCCAGGACAGTCGCTCCTACAATGAGCAGTTCTTC. Amino acid sequence: CASSQDSRSYNEQFF.

This clonotype was picked up many times. The rearrangement joins TRBV18 to TRBJ2-2; the D gene is possibly TRBD2 (5 bases). The CDR3 runs 13 residues. The ends were cut back, 2 bases at V and 6 bases at J, with 7 bases in the middle. Germline V gene lookup returns CDR1 KGHSH and CDR2 LQKENI. This CDR3 is CASSPAEAGELFF. CDR3 DNA: TGTGCCAGCTCACCAGCGGAGGCCGGGGAGCTGTTTTTT. The variable domain in full, with the rest retrieved from reference TRBV18 and TRBJ2-2, is NAGVMQNPRHLVRRRGQEARLRCSPMKGHSHVYWYRQLPEEGLKFMVYLQKENIIDESGMPKERFSAEFPKEGPSILRIQQVVRGDSAAYFCASSPAEAGELFFGEGSRLTVL.

There are many counts of this clonotype. This rearrangement joins TRBV30 to TRBJ1-4; D not certain. Germline loops: CDR1 GTSNPN, CDR2 SVGIG (reference sequence). The CDR3 loop spans 14 amino acids. V was trimmed by 5 bases and J by 3 bases, leaving 13 bases between them. CDR3 region: CAWGRVPANEKLFF. CDR3 DNA sequence: TGTGCCTGGGGTAGGGTTCCAGCTAATGAAAAACTGTTTTTT.

The gene calls are TRBV19 and TRBJ1-1; tentative D call: TRBD1 (5 bases). Per germline, CDR1 LNHDA and CDR2 SQIVND (reference sequence). The CDR3 is 13 amino acids. V lost 8 bases and J 0 bases, leaving 10 bases between the germline ends. In DNA form, the CDR3 reads TGTGCCAGTTCGGACAAGCTGAACACTGAAGCTTTCTTT. Its translation is CASSDKLNTEAFF.

The chain links TRBV5-5 to TRBJ1-5, with D possibly matching TRBD1 (6 bases). The CDR3 runs 16 residues. Germline CDR1 reads SGHKS; CDR2 reads YYEKEE (reference sequence). V dropped 0 bases and J dropped 5 bases, with 15 bases sitting between them. CDR3 sequence reads: CASSLDIQGRYQPQHF. The CDR3 DNA reads as TGTGCCAGCAGCTTGGATATACAGGGAAGATATCAGCCCCAGCATTTT.

In its sample, this clonotype was seen many times. The chain recombines TRBV20-1 with TRBJ1-1, with TRBD1 matching 7 bases. The V gene's germline CDR1 is DFQATT and CDR2 SNEGSKA (reference sequence). V lost 3 bases to trimming and J lost 4 bases; unmatched junction nucleotides: 5. The CDR3 loop spans 13 amino acids. CDR3 sequence: CSARGDRFTEAFF. The CDR3 nucleotides are TGCAGTGCTAGGGGGGACAGATTCACTGAAGCTTTCTTT.

This rearrangement joins TRBV19 to TRBJ2-2, with 10 bases matching TRBD1. CDR1 is LNHDA and CDR2 is SQIVND in the germline V gene (reference sequence). Losses at the gene ends were 6 bases for V and 4 bases for J; bases not matched to a gene: 14. The CDR3 totals 18 residues. CDR3 protein: CASSSSGTGAFSTGELFF. The CDR3 coding sequence is TGTGCCAGTAGCTCCTCCGGGACAGGGGCGTTCAGCACCGGGGAGCTGTTTTTT.

This clonotype was counted at least ten times. The V and J genes are TRBV30 and TRBJ1-1; no clear D gene. V shed 5 bases and J shed 1 base, with 11 bases lying between them. The CDR3 consists of 13 residues. Germline assignment: CDR1 GTSNPN and CDR2 SVGIG (reference sequence). The CDR3 spells CAWLRFPNTEAFF. CDR3 nucleotide sequence: TGTGCCTGGCTCAGGTTCCCGAACACTGAAGCTTTCTTT.

The chain carries TRBV7-9 and TRBJ2-7; D ambiguous. CDR3 length equals 15 residues. The V gene lost 1 base and the J gene lost 3 bases, with 13 bases spanning the gap. In germline, CDR1 is SEHNR, CDR2 FQNEAQ (reference sequence). CDR3 protein: CASSLGGLEGYEQYF. The CDR3 nucleotides read TGTGCCAGCAGCTTAGGAGGTTTGGAAGGCTACGAGCAGTACTTC.